The rows below give T cell receptor beta chains drawn from one sample of a study of molecular identifiers for immune sequencing clone quantification. MiXCR, applied by TCRdb to the PCR reads, yields one record per CDR3 protein. The repertoire holds some 650,000 distinct CDR3 sequences, 15% to 20% seen once, with roughly 0.83% in the top ten. The sample comprised naive CD8+ T cells from blood, with Jurkat cell RNA spiked in. Every receptor here comes from a human donor in good health. Some libraries in this study had Jurkat cell RNA spiked in. CDR3s include the opening cysteine and the closing phenylalanine or tryptophan. A D gene is named only where the DNA matches it firmly. Size is omitted from some rows. Given values are once, few, many or a class for expanded clones.

>TRBJ2-5|TRBV7-9|-|many
CASSLINQETQYF
TGTGCCAGCAGCTTAATCAACCAAGAGACCCAGTACTTC
>TRBJ1-5|TRBV20-1|-|many
CSAWQLNQPQHF
TGCAGTGCTTGGCAGTTGAATCAGCCCCAGCATTTT
>TRBJ2-1|TRBV24-1|-|many
CATSDSDIPYNEQFF
TGTGCCACCAGTGATTCTGACATCCCCTACAATGAGCAGTTCTTC
>TRBJ2-4|TRBV6-2/TRBV6-3|-|many
CASKGFILAKNIQYF
TGTGCCAGCAAGGGGTTCATACTAGCCAAAAACATTCAGTACTTC
>TRBJ2-7|TRBV27|TRBD1|many
CASSVGRGGHEQYF
TGTGCCAGCAGCGTGGGTAGAGGGGGCCACGAGCAGTACTTC
>TRBJ2-1|TRBV13|-|-
CASSPTLGDEQFF
TGTGCCAGCAGCCCGACCCTAGGCGATGAGCAGTTCTTC
>TRBJ1-4|TRBV25-1|-|few
CASSDSGGKLFF
TGTGCCAGCAGTGATTCCGGGGGAAAACTGTTTTTT
>TRBJ2-3|TRBV7-6|-|many
CASSWGGTDTQYF
TGTGCCAGCAGCTGGGGGGGCACAGATACGCAGTATTTT
>TRBJ2-1|TRBV29-1|TRBD1|few
CSVNSGGDYNEQFF
TGCAGCGTTAATTCAGGGGGCGACTACAATGAGCAGTTCTTC
>TRBJ1-6|TRBV10-3|-|-
CAISEVDSYNSPLHF
TGTGCCATCAGTGAGGTCGACTCCTATAATTCACCCCTCCACTTT
>TRBJ1-1|TRBV6-5|-|many
CASSWGAEAFF
TGTGCCAGCAGTTGGGGGGCTGAAGCTTTCTTT
>TRBJ2-7|TRBV4-3|TRBD1|many
CASSQDRTGANEQYF
TGCGCCAGCAGCCAAGATCGTACAGGGGCTAACGAGCAGTACTTC
>TRBJ1-1|TRBV5-5|-|many
CASSDGILRTEAFF
TGTGCCAGCAGCGACGGGATACTGCGGACTGAAGCTTTCTTT
>TRBJ2-7|TRBV6-1|-|-
CASSAALPEQYF
TGTGCCAGCAGTGCGGCCTTACCCGAGCAGTACTTC
>TRBJ2-3|TRBV30|-|few
CAWSPWTAETQYF
TGTGCCTGGAGTCCCTGGACTGCTGAGACGCAGTATTTT
>TRBJ1-3|TRBV29-1|TRBD1|-
CSALTGSGNTIHF
TGCAGCGCCCTGACAGGGTCAGGAAACACCATACATTTT
>TRBJ2-1|TRBV7-9|TRBD2|many
CASSTSTSGTIGEQFF
TGTGCCAGCAGCACATCGACTAGCGGGACAATCGGCGAGCAGTTCTTC
>TRBJ1-1|TRBV9|-|many
CASSVGSDSWRTEAFF
TGTGCCAGCAGCGTAGGAAGTGACTCCTGGAGGACTGAAGCTTTCTTT
>TRBJ2-1|TRBV9|-|many
CASSVDDSHNEQFF
TGTGCCAGCAGCGTGGACGACAGTCACAATGAGCAGTTCTTC
>TRBJ2-1|TRBV20-1|-|-
CSARWSGRSNNEQFF
TGCAGTGCTAGATGGTCTGGACGTTCAAACAATGAGCAGTTCTTC
>TRBJ2-7|TRBV2|-|many
CASGPWDSPTYEQYF
TGTGCCAGCGGACCCTGGGACTCCCCTACGTACGAGCAGTACTTC
>TRBJ2-7|TRBV6-2/TRBV6-3|-|few
CASSPPGRQGTYEQYF
TGTGCCAGCAGCCCCCCAGGGAGGCAGGGGACATACGAGCAGTACTTC
>TRBJ2-7|TRBV6-2/TRBV6-3|-|many
CASSPRGYYEQYF
TGTGCCAGCAGTCCCCGGGGCTACTACGAGCAGTACTTC
>TRBJ1-4|TRBV2|-|few
CASSGLDEKLFF
TGTGCCAGCAGTGGGTTAGATGAAAAACTGTTTTTT
>TRBJ2-6|TRBV3-1|-|-
CASSLQGFGANVLTF
TGTGCCAGCAGCCTGCAGGGTTTCGGGGCCAACGTCCTGACTTTC
>TRBJ2-7|TRBV28|-|-
CASSWDGPSYEQYF
TGTGCCAGCAGTTGGGACGGGCCATCCTACGAGCAGTACTTC
>TRBJ2-3|TRBV5-1|-|few
CASSLDKGVSTDTQYF
TGCGCCAGCAGCTTGGATAAGGGGGTTAGCACAGATACGCAGTATTTT
>TRBJ1-3|TRBV15|-|few
CATSSAGSVPGNTIYF
TGTGCCACCAGCAGTGCTGGGAGCGTCCCTGGAAACACCATATATTTT